The clone carrying this T cell receptor (beta chain) was seen more than once but under ten times. Its specificity is not known. Using its own MiXCR run on the RT-PCR reads, TCRdb lists one record per CDR3 protein. The sample carries 500,000 to 600,000 distinct CDR3 sequences, 13% recorded once. The ends were cut back, 0 bases at V and 1 base at J, with 8 bases in the middle. The CDR3 has 15 amino acids. The data belong to a study of response to subunit inactivated influenza vaccine. Overall study findings and caveats: It was the authors' suggestion that each seasonal influenza vaccination recruits few new T cells.

The chain combines TRBV12-3 or TRBV12-4 with TRBJ2-3, with D perhaps TRBD1 or TRBD2 (5 bases each). The sequence came from a man aged 45-65 years who received an inactivated influenza vaccine. Material: PBMCs from blood, obtained roughly 6 weeks after vaccination. CDR3 nucleotides: TGTGCCAGCAGTTTAGCGCTGGGGGGCACAGATACGCAGTATTTT. Protein product: CASSLALGGTDTQYF.